This section outlines one T cell receptor (beta chain) sequence together with its context. Its antigen is as yet unknown. TCRdb keeps only in-frame clones here, not all; method: immunoSEQ multiplex PCR. The sample includes about 82,000 clones, approximately 91% of them seen just once. These data are taken from a study of T cell responses to AZD1222 COVID-19 vaccine. Germline values: CDR1 MNHEY, CDR2 SMNVEV (reference sequence). Trimming removed 5 bases from V and 5 bases from J, with 19 bases in between. The CDR3 contains 15 residues. Study results and caveats: When two AZD1222 doses had been given, Spike-specific TCR breadth and depth rose.

The sample consisted of peripheral blood, taken on day 0 of AZD1222 vaccination. The source is an adult in good health. The rearrangement uses TRBV27 and TRBJ2-7, with D perhaps given as TRBD1 or TRBD2 (5 bases each). The CDR3 nucleotides are TGTGCCAGCAGTCCCGCGGGCAGGGTTAAAGACGAGCAGTACTTC. Its translation is CASSPAGRVKDEQYF.